The present TCR beta chain was sequenced within a study of T-cell memory formation after mild COVID-19. Germline V lookup: CDR1 SEHNR, CDR2 FQNEAQ (reference sequence). CDR3 length: 17 residues. Trimming at V came to 4 bases and at J to 0 bases, leaving 11 bases not matched to a gene. MiXCR, applied by TCRdb to the 5' RACE reads, yields one record per CDR3 protein. The sample lists 170,000 or so distinct CDR3 sequences; 20% to 25% were seen once. The V call is TRBV7-9, the J call TRBJ2-7; TRBD1 matches 8 bases. The sequence derives from an adult woman who had mild COVID-19 (a few samples of this study predate the infection). Cell type and time point are not known. Sequenced sample: PBMCs or a T cell subset sorted from them (not recorded which). CDR3 DNA: TGTGCCAGCAGCTACCGCCCATCTGGACAGGGCTCCTACGAGCAGTACTTC. As protein: CASSYRPSGQGSYEQYF.